This paragraph covers one T cell receptor (beta chain) sequence. CDR3 length: 17 amino acids. This specimen belongs to a study of blood T cell repertoires in COVID-19. The protocol was immunoSEQ multiplex PCR, while the TCRdb copy is restricted to in-frame clones and leaves out a portion. The data show just over 250,000 clones, 80% to 90% seen once. The chain combines TRBV21-1 with TRBJ1-5. TRBV21-1 is a pseudogene segment. The source material was peripheral blood. The sequence was obtained from a woman in her sixties or seventies with COVID-19, enrolled during active disease. The CDR3 coding sequence is TGTGCCAGCTACCCGGGACTCCCGTTATATAGCAATCAGCCCCAGCATTTT. It yields the protein CASYPGLPLYSNQPQHF.